This T cell receptor (beta chain) was identified during a study of technical replicates of blood from a few donors. Per the germline V gene, CDR1 is SGHTA and CDR2 is FQGNSA. Trimming cost V 1 base and J 3 bases, with 13 bases left between them. CDR3 size: 15 residues. This table comes from immunoSEQ multiplex PCR, and its TCRdb copy is limited to in-frame clones, with some not included. The sample has about 90,000 clones; over 90% are singletons. Sequenced material: T cells isolated from PBMCs. This TCR was recovered from a human donor in good health. The chain has TRBV7-2 and TRBJ2-7; D may be TRBD2 (6 bases). The CDR3, as DNA: TGTGCCAGCAGCTTAGGGGGTGCGGGGAACTACGAGCAGTACTTC. Its translation is CASSLGGAGNYEQYF.